This T cell receptor (beta chain) was documented in a study of regulatory and conventional T cells in RAG deficiency. Study-level points and caveats: Treg unique TCR beta sequences were approximately 100-fold fewer in Omenn syndrome and CID/AS patients than controls. Omenn patients showed >90% Treg-Tconv overlap and shorter CDR3 lengths.

Blood CD4+ CD25-high CD127-low regulatory T cells supplied the genomic DNA template. From germline, CDR1 is LNHDA and CDR2 SQIVND (reference sequence). The trim removed 6 bases at V and 3 bases at J, leaving 14 bases unmatched. This CDR3 region has 17 residues. This clone was recorded once. As yet, its antigen is unknown. Using immunoSEQ multiplex PCR, the repertoire was profiled, and TCRdb retains in-frame clones only, with some absent. The sample contains tens of thousands of clones, 85% to 95% of which appear only once. A further study also used this sample, focusing on regulatory T cells. That paper adds: The PCR used 52 TRBV and 13 TRBJ primers.

Sequenced input: Tregs sorted from blood. The chain combines TRBV19 with TRBJ2-7, with 10 bases lining up with TRBD1. The sequence was collected from a human donor in good health. CDR3 in DNA: TGTGCCAGTAGGCAATTCTTCGGGACAGGGGAAAACTACGAGCAGTACTTC. It codes for CASRQFFGTGENYEQYF.